The rows below give T cell receptor beta chains drawn from one sample of a study of vaccination and CD4 T cells after COVID-19. Antigens for these TCRs are unknown. Via MiXCR, TCRdb re-called the PCR reads, giving one row per CDR3 protein. The sample lists thousands of distinct CDR3 sequences; 66% were seen once. Specimen: CD4+ T cells from blood, cultured in vitro. The receptors originated from a human donor who had recovered from COVID-19. Both conserved end residues are part of each CDR3. Each record gives: clone size, J gene, D gene, V gene, CDR3 protein, CDR3 DNA. D genes are given only for firm matches. Clone size is shown for a subset of rows, as once, few, many or a class of expanded clone.

abundance: .; j_gene: TRBJ2-7; d_gene: .; v_gene: TRBV20-1; CDR3aa: CSASPYTHEQYF; CDR3nt: TGCAGTGCTAGCCCTTATACACACGAGCAGTACTTC
abundance: few; j_gene: TRBJ2-3; d_gene: .; v_gene: TRBV24-1; CDR3aa: CATSFPEGGIAQYF; CDR3nt: TGTGCCACCAGCTTTCCTGAGGGGGGGATAGCGCAGTATTTT
abundance: once; j_gene: TRBJ2-7; d_gene: TRBD2; v_gene: TRBV20-1; CDR3aa: CSARDMTSGVYEQYF; CDR3nt: TGCAGTGCTAGAGACATGACTAGCGGGGTCTACGAGCAGTACTTC
abundance: .; j_gene: TRBJ2-1; d_gene: TRBD2; v_gene: TRBV24-1; CDR3aa: CATSDFPRGRVGDEQFF; CDR3nt: TGTGCCACCAGTGATTTTCCCCGCGGGAGGGTTGGCGATGAGCAGTTCTTC
abundance: .; j_gene: TRBJ2-3; d_gene: .; v_gene: TRBV7-6; CDR3aa: CASSLGVGGDSDTQYF; CDR3nt: TGTGCCAGCAGCTTAGGAGTGGGGGGAGACTCTGATACGCAGTATTTT
abundance: .; j_gene: TRBJ2-2; d_gene: .; v_gene: TRBV19; CDR3aa: CASSSGTYTGELFF; CDR3nt: TGTGCCAGTAGTAGCGGGACGTACACCGGGGAGCTGTTTTTT
abundance: .; j_gene: TRBJ2-7; d_gene: TRBD2; v_gene: TRBV6-1; CDR3aa: CASSRGASGSDFHEQYF; CDR3nt: TGTGCCAGCAGTAGGGGGGCTAGCGGGAGTGATTTCCACGAGCAGTACTTC
abundance: .; j_gene: TRBJ2-7; d_gene: .; v_gene: TRBV19; CDR3aa: CASSVGHTYEQYF; CDR3nt: TGTGCCAGTAGTGTGGGACATACCTACGAGCAGTACTTC
abundance: once; j_gene: TRBJ2-2; d_gene: .; v_gene: TRBV7-6; CDR3aa: CASSQRHPGGSDTGELFF; CDR3nt: TGTGCCAGCAGCCAAAGACATCCCGGAGGCTCGGACACCGGGGAGCTGTTTTTT
abundance: .; j_gene: TRBJ2-7; d_gene: TRBD1; v_gene: TRBV20-1; CDR3aa: CSARTTGGSYEQYF; CDR3nt: TGCAGTGCTAGGACGACAGGGGGGTCCTACGAGCAGTACTTC
abundance: medium-sized; j_gene: TRBJ1-2; d_gene: .; v_gene: TRBV5-1; CDR3aa: CASSPDSNYGYTF; CDR3nt: TGCGCCAGCAGCCCGGATTCTAACTATGGCTACACCTTC
abundance: few; j_gene: TRBJ2-1; d_gene: .; v_gene: TRBV7-2; CDR3aa: CASSLRSRAEQFF; CDR3nt: TGTGCCAGCAGCTTACGGAGTAGAGCTGAGCAGTTCTTC
abundance: .; j_gene: TRBJ2-7; d_gene: .; v_gene: TRBV10-1; CDR3aa: CASRDNYHGTGGLLYEQYF; CDR3nt: TGCGCCAGCAGAGACAATTACCATGGGACGGGTGGTCTACTATACGAGCAGTACTTC
abundance: .; j_gene: TRBJ1-1; d_gene: .; v_gene: TRBV7-9; CDR3aa: CASSSRADGPEAFF; CDR3nt: TGTGCCAGCAGTTCACGAGCGGACGGCCCTGAAGCTTTCTTT
abundance: large; j_gene: TRBJ2-3; d_gene: TRBD2; v_gene: TRBV6-5; CDR3aa: CASSYAASGATDTQYF; CDR3nt: TGTGCCAGCAGTTACGCTGCTAGCGGGGCCACAGATACGCAGTATTTT
abundance: .; j_gene: TRBJ1-6; d_gene: .; v_gene: TRBV20-1; CDR3aa: CSARAGDSNSPLHF; CDR3nt: TGCAGTGCTAGGGCAGGAGACAGTAATTCACCCCTCCACTTT
abundance: .; j_gene: TRBJ1-1; d_gene: TRBD1; v_gene: TRBV20-1; CDR3aa: CSARGTGGADTEAFF; CDR3nt: TGCAGTGCTAGAGGGACAGGGGGCGCGGACACTGAAGCTTTCTTT
abundance: .; j_gene: TRBJ2-2; d_gene: .; v_gene: TRBV6-1; CDR3aa: CASSEGADTGELFF; CDR3nt: TGTGCCAGCAGTGAAGGCGCCGACACCGGGGAGCTGTTTTTT
abundance: .; j_gene: TRBJ2-5; d_gene: TRBD2; v_gene: TRBV7-2; CDR3aa: CASSLVRLAGETQYF; CDR3nt: TGTGCCAGCAGCTTAGTACGCCTAGCGGGCGAGACCCAGTACTTC
abundance: .; j_gene: TRBJ2-3; d_gene: .; v_gene: TRBV5-8; CDR3aa: CASSQRTDTQYF; CDR3nt: TGTGCCAGCAGTCAGCGCACAGATACGCAGTATTTT
abundance: .; j_gene: TRBJ2-3; d_gene: TRBD1; v_gene: TRBV7-9; CDR3aa: CASSLETGGPDTQYF; CDR3nt: TGTGCCAGCAGCTTAGAGACAGGGGGCCCGGATACGCAGTATTTT
abundance: few; j_gene: TRBJ2-5; d_gene: .; v_gene: TRBV20-1; CDR3aa: CSARTVTETQYF; CDR3nt: TGCAGTGCTAGGACAGTCACGGAGACCCAGTACTTC
abundance: .; j_gene: TRBJ1-1; d_gene: TRBD1; v_gene: TRBV6-1; CDR3aa: CASSNRGLNTEAFF; CDR3nt: TGTGCCAGCAGTAACAGGGGGTTGAACACTGAAGCTTTCTTT
abundance: .; j_gene: TRBJ2-3; d_gene: TRBD2; v_gene: TRBV20-1; CDR3aa: CSASYSGRPSDTQYF; CDR3nt: TGCAGTGCTAGTTATAGCGGGAGACCCTCAGATACGCAGTATTTT
abundance: medium-sized; j_gene: TRBJ2-1; d_gene: TRBD2; v_gene: TRBV5-1; CDR3aa: CASAGGTYNEQFF; CDR3nt: TGCGCCAGCGCGGGGGGCACCTACAATGAGCAGTTCTTC
abundance: .; j_gene: TRBJ2-5; d_gene: .; v_gene: TRBV7-2; CDR3aa: CASSLEVQETQYF; CDR3nt: TGTGCCAGCAGCTTAGAGGTACAAGAGACCCAGTACTTC
abundance: .; j_gene: TRBJ2-3; d_gene: .; v_gene: TRBV20-1; CDR3aa: CSARAEPARPVTDTQYF; CDR3nt: TGCAGTGCTAGAGCCGAACCAGCGAGGCCTGTCACAGATACGCAGTATTTT